Given below is one T cell receptor (beta chain) in context. This sample is part of a study of blood T cell repertoires in COVID-19. About the research overall: In each case, the material was cDNA or gDNA derived from T cells, B-cell-depleted T cells, or PBMCs.

Per the original data handling: Counts of nucleated cells, estimated from reference gene primer amplification, were obtained. TCRdb's table, derived via immunoSEQ multiplex PCR, lists solely in-frame clones and lacks some. V and J calls and clone size are copied from that table; D and trimming were computed from the DNA. The sample has around 140,000 clones, around 87% seen once. The CDR3 loop spans 13 amino acids. Looked up from germline, CDR1 is SGDLS and CDR2 is YYNGEE. Between the trimmed V and J ends, which lost 7 bases and 6 bases, there was a span of 17 bases. This chain uses TRBV9 with TRBJ2-7, with a weak D call TRBD2 (6 bases). This TCR came from a man between 18 and 35 years old with COVID-19, enrolled during active disease. The sample consisted of peripheral blood. The CDR3 region has the DNA TGTGCCAGCCTTGGGCGGGAAACCTGCGAGCAGTACTTC. Protein product: CASLGRETCEQYF.